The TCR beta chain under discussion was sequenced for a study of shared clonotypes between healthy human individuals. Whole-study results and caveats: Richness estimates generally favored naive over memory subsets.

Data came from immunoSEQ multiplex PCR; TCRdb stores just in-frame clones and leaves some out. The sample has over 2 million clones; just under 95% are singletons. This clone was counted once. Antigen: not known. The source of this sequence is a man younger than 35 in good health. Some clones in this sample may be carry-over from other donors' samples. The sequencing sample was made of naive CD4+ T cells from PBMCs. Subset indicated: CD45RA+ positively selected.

CDR3 DNA sequence: TGTGCCAGCAGCTTGATGACAGGGGCCGTCCTCCGGGCCAACGTCCTGACTTTC. It is translated as CASSLMTGAVLRANVLTF. V and J are TRBV7-3 and TRBJ2-6, with 8 bases lining up with TRBD1. The CDR3 is made up of 18 amino acids. J gave up 5 bases and V 3 bases, and 12 bases lay outside the gene matches. The germline CDR1 and CDR2 sequences are SGHTA and FQGTGA. The whole variable domain, remainder taken from reference TRBV7-3 and TRBJ2-6, is GAGVSQTPSNKVTEKGKYVELRCDPISGHTALYWYRQSLGQGPEFLIYFQGTGAADDSGLPNDRFFAVRPEGSVSTLKIQRTERGDSAVYLCASSLMTGAVLRANVLTFGAGSRLTVL.